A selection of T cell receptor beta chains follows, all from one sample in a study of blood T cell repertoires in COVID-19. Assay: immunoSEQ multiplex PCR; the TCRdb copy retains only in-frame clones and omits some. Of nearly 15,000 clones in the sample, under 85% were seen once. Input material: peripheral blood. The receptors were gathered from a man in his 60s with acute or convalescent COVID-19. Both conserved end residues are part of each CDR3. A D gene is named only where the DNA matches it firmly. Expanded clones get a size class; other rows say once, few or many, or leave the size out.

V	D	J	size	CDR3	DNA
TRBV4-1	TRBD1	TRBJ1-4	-	CASSQDLQGGKLFF	TGCGCCAGCAGCCAAGACCTACAGGGGGGAAAACTGTTTTTT
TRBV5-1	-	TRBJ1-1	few	CASSLAGGVNEAFF	TGCGCCAGCAGCTTGGCCGGAGGGGTAAATGAAGCTTTCTTT
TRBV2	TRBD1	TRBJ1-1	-	CASRRDSGTEAFF	TGTGCCAGCAGGAGGGACAGTGGCACTGAAGCTTTCTTT
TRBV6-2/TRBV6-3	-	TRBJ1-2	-	CASSNEYRRHYGYTF	TGTGCCAGCAGCAACGAATACAGGCGACACTATGGCTACACCTTC
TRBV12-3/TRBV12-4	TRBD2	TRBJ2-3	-	CASGTSGYNTQYF	TGTGCCAGCGGGACTAGCGGGTATAATACGCAGTATTTT
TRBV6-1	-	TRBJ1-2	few	CASSEAPEVGYTF	TGTGCCAGCAGTGAAGCGCCGGAGGTTGGCTACACCTTC
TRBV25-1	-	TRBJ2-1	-	CASMGLSYNEQFF	TGTGCCAGCATGGGACTCTCCTACAATGAGCAGTTCTTC
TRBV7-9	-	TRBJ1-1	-	CASSPLVVLRNTEAFF	TGTGCCAGCAGCCCATTGGTGGTTCTGAGGAACACTGAAGCTTTCTTT
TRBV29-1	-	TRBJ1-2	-	CSVGSSLNYGYTF	TGCAGCGTTGGTAGCAGCCTTAACTATGGCTACACCTTC
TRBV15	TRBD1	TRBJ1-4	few	CATSRQGAVDEKLFF	TGTGCCACCAGCAGGCAGGGGGCCGTGGATGAAAAACTGTTTTTT
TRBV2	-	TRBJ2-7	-	CASRSDTYSYEQYF	TGTGCCAGCAGGTCCGACACCTACTCCTACGAGCAGTACTTC
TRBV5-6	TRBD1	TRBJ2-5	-	CASSLDGWGQSIQETQYF	TGTGCCAGCAGCTTGGATGGGTGGGGACAGTCCATCCAAGAGACCCAGTACTTC
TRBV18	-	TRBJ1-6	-	CASSPQQGLNSPLHF	TGTGCCAGCTCACCACAACAGGGCCTGAATTCACCCCTCCACTTT
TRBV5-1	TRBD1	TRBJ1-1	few	CASSLGTQGAVNTEAFF	TGCGCCAGCAGCTTGGGGACCCAGGGGGCGGTGAACACTGAAGCTTTCTTT
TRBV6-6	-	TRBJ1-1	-	CASSLGITEAFF	TGTGCCAGCAGCCTAGGTATCACTGAAGCTTTCTTT
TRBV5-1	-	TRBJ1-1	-	CASRPTGHPNTEAFF	TGCGCCAGCAGACCCACGGGACACCCGAACACTGAAGCTTTCTTT
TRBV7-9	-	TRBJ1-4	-	CASSFGGATNEKLFF	TGTGCCAGCAGCTTCGGGGGGGCAACTAATGAAAAACTGTTTTTT
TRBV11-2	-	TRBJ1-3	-	CASGGLKNTIYF	TGTGCCAGCGGGGGACTGAAAAACACCATATATTTT
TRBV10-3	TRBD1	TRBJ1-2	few	CAISAQQGATYGYTF	TGTGCCATCAGTGCCCAACAGGGGGCAACCTATGGCTACACCTTC
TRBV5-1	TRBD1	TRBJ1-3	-	CASSLGTGGSGNTIYF	TGCGCCAGCAGCTTGGGGACAGGGGGCTCTGGAAACACCATATATTTT